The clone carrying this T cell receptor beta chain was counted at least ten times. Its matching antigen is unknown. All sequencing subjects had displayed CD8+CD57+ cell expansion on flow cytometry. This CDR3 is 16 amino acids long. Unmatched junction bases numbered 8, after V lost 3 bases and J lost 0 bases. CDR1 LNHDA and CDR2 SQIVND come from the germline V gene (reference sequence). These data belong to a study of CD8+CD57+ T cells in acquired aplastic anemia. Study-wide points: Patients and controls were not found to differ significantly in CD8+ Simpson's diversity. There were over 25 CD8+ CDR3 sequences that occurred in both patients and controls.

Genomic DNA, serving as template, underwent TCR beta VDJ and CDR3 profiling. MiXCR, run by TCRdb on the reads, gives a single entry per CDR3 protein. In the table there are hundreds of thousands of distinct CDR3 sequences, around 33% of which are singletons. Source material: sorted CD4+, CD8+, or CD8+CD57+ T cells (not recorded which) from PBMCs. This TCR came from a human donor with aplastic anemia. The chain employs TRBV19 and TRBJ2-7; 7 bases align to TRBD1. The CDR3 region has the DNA TGTGCCAGTAGTATGGCCCCGACAGGGATCTCCTACGAGCAGTACTTC. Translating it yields CASSMAPTGISYEQYF.